These 32 T cell receptor beta chains were sequenced from one sample in a study of vaccination and CD4 T cells after COVID-19. Treatment given: approximately nine-day PBMC culture with coronavirus spike peptide pools or control peptides (ViraFEST assay). The Oncomine TCR Beta short-read assay was applied to DNA of cultured CD4+ T cells. TCRdb re-called the PCR reads with MiXCR, one entry per CDR3 protein. The sample lists some 25,000 distinct CDR3 sequences; under 70% were seen once. No antigen has been assigned to these receptors. The sequencing input was CD4+ T cells from blood, cultured in vitro. Receptors were obtained from a human donor who had recovered from COVID-19.

This clonotype was detected only once. The rearrangement joins TRBV27 to TRBJ2-7, with a possible D match to TRBD2 (6 bases). CDR3 length equals 17 residues. Per the germline V gene, CDR1 is MNHEY and CDR2 is SMNVEV (reference sequence). Deletions cut 5 bases from V and 3 bases from J, with 23 bases between. The CDR3 coding sequence is TGTGCCAGCAGTGGGTATCGCGCCTCGGGACTTATCTACGAGCAGTACTTC. Amino acid sequence: CASSGYRASGLIYEQYF.

In this sample, this clonotype turned up a few times. The chain carries TRBV27 and TRBJ2-7, with D possibly matching TRBD2 (6 bases). This CDR3 has 15 residues. The V gene lost 2 bases and the J gene lost 0 bases, with 11 bases spanning the gap. The germline V gene encodes CDR1 MNHEY and CDR2 SMNVEV (reference sequence). CDR3 residues: CASSLGRGSSYEQYF. In DNA, the CDR3 is TGTGCCAGCAGTTTAGGGCGGGGCAGCTCCTACGAGCAGTACTTC.

The V gene is TRBV24-1, the J gene TRBJ1-2; D ambiguous. This CDR3 is 12 amino acids long. V dropped 1 base and J dropped 8 bases, with 7 bases sitting between them. The germline gives CDR1 KGHDR, CDR2 SFDVKD. As DNA, the CDR3 is TGTGCCACCAGTGATTTAAGAGGAGGCTACACCTTC. Protein: CATSDLRGGYTF.

In this sample, this clonotype turned up once. The V call is TRBV2, the J call TRBJ2-7, with D hard to call. The germline V and J ends were trimmed by 4 bases and 4 bases, with 8 bases remaining between them. Germline values: CDR1 SNHLY, CDR2 FYNNEI. The CDR3 runs to 12 residues. Written as DNA, the CDR3 is TGTGCCAGCAGTGCCTCCCGTTACGAGCAGTACTTC. Translating it yields CASSASRYEQYF. The full variable domain, rest sourced from reference TRBV2 and TRBJ2-7, is EPEVTQTPSHQVTQMGQEVILRCVPISNHLYFYWYRQILGQKVEFLVSFYNNEISEKSEIFDDQFSVERPDGSNFTLKIRSTKLEDSAMYFCASSASRYEQYFGPGTRLTVT.

The chain combines TRBV24-1 with TRBJ1-2, with D tentatively TRBD1 (6 bases). Germline assignment: CDR1 KGHDR and CDR2 SFDVKD. CDR3 length: 14 amino acids. V dropped 5 bases and J dropped 4 bases, with 13 bases sitting between them. The CDR3 DNA sequence: TGTGCCACCAGTGGGGGGACACCCCCCTATGGCTACACCTTC. It encodes CATSGGTPPYGYTF.

The chain couples TRBV6-5 to TRBJ2-7; a possible D gene is TRBD2 (7 bases). Germline V gene data show CDR1 as MNHEY and CDR2 as SVGAGI. V was cut by 0 bases and J by 3 bases, with 12 bases left in between. The CDR3 loop spans 15 amino acids. The CDR3 DNA is TGTGCCAGCAGTTACTCGACGGGGGGCGTCTACGAGCAGTACTTC. Amino acid sequence: CASSYSTGGVYEQYF.

The gene calls are TRBV11-2 and TRBJ1-2; D is perhaps TRBD1 (5 bases). CDR3 size: 13 residues. CDR1 SGHAT and CDR2 FQNNGV come from the germline V gene. The V gene lost 6 bases and the J gene lost 4 bases, with 12 bases spanning the gap. CDR3 region: CASSPGLTYGYTF. The CDR3 DNA is TGTGCCAGCAGTCCGGGACTAACCTATGGCTACACCTTC.

This rearrangement joins TRBV7-2 to TRBJ2-2; perhaps TRBD1 as D (5 bases). Trimming pared 5 bases from V and 4 bases from J, leaving 14 bases between. The germline CDR1 and CDR2 sequences are SGHTA and FQGNSA. This CDR3 region has 15 residues. The CDR3 is CASSPDRLGTGELFF. DNA of the CDR3: TGTGCCAGCAGCCCCGACAGATTGGGCACCGGGGAGCTGTTTTTT.

This rearrangement joins TRBV7-2 to TRBJ2-1, with 11 bases aligning to TRBD2. CDR1 and CDR2 from the germline V gene are SGHTA and FQGNSA. V trimming: 5 bases; J trimming: 9 bases; junction bases outside the gene matches: 12. This CDR3 is built from 16 residues. The CDR3 sequence: CASSPLASGRSGEQFF. The DNA of the CDR3 is TGTGCCAGCAGCCCCCTGGCTAGCGGGAGGTCCGGTGAGCAGTTCTTC.

The chain carries TRBV7-8 and TRBJ1-6, with D perhaps TRBD1 (5 bases). Germline loops: CDR1 SGHVS, CDR2 FQNEAQ. The CDR3 is 14 amino acids. V was pared by 5 bases and J by 7 bases, with 12 bases between. CDR3 sequence: CASSQDSANSPLHF. DNA for the CDR3: TGTGCCAGCAGCCAAGACAGTGCCAATTCACCCCTCCACTTT.

V usage is TRBV6-1 and J usage is TRBJ1-1, with unresolved D. Germline CDR1 and CDR2: MNHNS and SASEGT. The ends were cut back, 6 bases at V and 1 base at J, with 15 bases in the middle. This CDR3 spans 15 amino acids. The CDR3 is CASRAESTPNTEAFF. The CDR3 nucleotides read TGTGCCAGCAGAGCGGAATCGACGCCGAACACTGAAGCTTTCTTT.

This clonotype was counted between two and nine times. This sequence joins TRBV11-3 and TRBJ2-2; possibly TRBD1 or TRBD2 for D (5 bases each). The V gene lost 7 bases and the J gene lost 4 bases, with 22 bases spanning the gap. The V gene's germline CDR1 is SGHNT and CDR2 YENEEA. The CDR3 consists of 17 residues. CDR3 coding DNA: TGTGCCAGCACCCAATCGGGCTGGGGACGGGGCACCGGGGAGCTGTTTTTT. It specifies CASTQSGWGRGTGELFF.

The CDR3 loop reads CASSASGRGREPQHF. The DNA of the CDR3 is TGTGCCAGTAGTGCGAGTGGTAGGGGAAGGGAGCCCCAGCATTTT. The chain couples TRBV19 to TRBJ1-5; D may be TRBD1 (5 bases). This CDR3 region has 15 residues. CDR1 and CDR2 (germline): LNHDA, SQIVND (reference sequence). V was clipped by 5 bases and J by 8 bases, with 19 bases between them.

The rearrangement links TRBV7-2 to TRBJ2-5, with a tentative D call TRBD2 (5 bases). The germline V gene encodes CDR1 SGHTA and CDR2 FQGNSA. Trimming pared 3 bases from V and 3 bases from J, leaving 20 bases between. This CDR3 region has 17 residues. The CDR3 spells CASSFSPAIARKETQYF. The CDR3 region has the DNA TGTGCCAGCAGCTTCTCTCCGGCAATAGCGAGGAAAGAGACCCAGTACTTC.

The chain joins TRBV7-9 to TRBJ1-6, with 9 bases that match TRBD1. This CDR3 has 15 amino acids. CDR1 is SEHNR and CDR2 is FQNEAQ in the germline V gene (reference sequence). The trim removed 7 bases at V and 9 bases at J, leaving 10 bases unmatched. CDR3 sequence reads: CASISSTGGRSPLHF. The CDR3 DNA reads TGTGCCAGCATCTCCTCGACAGGGGGACGTTCACCCCTCCACTTT.

This clonotype was observed a handful of times. The V and J genes are TRBV6-5 and TRBJ1-2, with 12 bases identical to TRBD1. This CDR3 is 16 amino acids long. The V segment lost 1 base and the J segment 8 bases; nucleotides outside the gene matches: 8. CDR1 is MNHEY and CDR2 is SVGAGI in the germline V gene. In DNA form, the CDR3 reads TGTGCCAGCAGTTACTATACCGGGACAGGGGGCGGCGGCTACACCTTC. Protein sequence: CASSYYTGTGGGGYTF.

The V and J genes are TRBV11-2 and TRBJ2-5; no definite D call. Germline CDR1 and CDR2: SGHAT and FQNNGV. The V end lost 0 bases, the J end lost 7 bases, and 0 bases lay between the germline ends. The CDR3 length is 10 residues. CDR3 protein: CASSLETQYF. CDR3 nucleotide sequence: TGTGCCAGCAGCTTAGAGACCCAGTACTTC.

The CDR3 DNA follows: TGTGCCAGCAGTCTAAGCGGGAAAAGGTTGGGCGAGCAGTACTTC. Translating it yields CASSLSGKRLGEQYF. This rearrangement joins TRBV12-3 or TRBV12-4 to TRBJ2-7; 7 bases match TRBD2. J was trimmed by 6 bases and V by 5 bases; bases with no gene match: 13. CDR3 length equals 15 residues.

This chain connects TRBV30 to TRBJ2-4; D is unresolved. The CDR3 totals 14 residues. CDR1 and CDR2 from the germline V gene are GTSNPN and SVGIG (reference sequence). With 2 bases removed from V and 0 bases from J, the gap between germline ends came to 8 bases. CDR3 protein: CAWSRDLAKNIQYF. The CDR3 DNA reads as TGTGCCTGGAGTAGAGATCTAGCCAAAAACATTCAGTACTTC. Complete variable domain (other parts from reference TRBV30 and TRBJ2-4): SQTIHQWPATLVQPVGSPLSLECTVEGTSNPNLYWYRQAAGRGLQLLFYSVGIGQISSEVPQNLSASRPQDRQFILSSKKLLLSDSGFYLCAWSRDLAKNIQYFGAGTRLSVL.

This clonotype was seen a few times. The CDR3 coding sequence is TGTGCCAGCAGCCGAACGCGTGGAGGTGGGAGCTCCTACGAGCAGTACTTC. Translated: CASSRTRGGGSSYEQYF. The chain combines TRBV7-2 with TRBJ2-7; D perhaps matches TRBD2 (5 bases). The CDR3 has 17 residues. CDR1 is SGHTA, CDR2 FQGNSA, per germline. V was cut by 5 bases and J by 0 bases, with 20 bases left in between.

A few counts support this clonotype. The J gene is TRBJ1-1, the V gene TRBV28; 9 bases align to TRBD1. The germline gives CDR1 MDHEN, CDR2 SYDVKM. V gave up 10 bases and J gave up 6 bases; unmatched junction bases: 6. The CDR3 is made up of 12 amino acids. For the CDR3, the DNA is TGTGCCACCGGGACAGGGAGGCCTGAAGCTTTCTTT. Translating it yields CATGTGRPEAFF.

Concerning this clonotype: At one boundary the junction diverges from the germline segment, which might be a read error. The chain recombines TRBV20-1 with TRBJ2-6; D possibly corresponds to TRBD1 (5 bases). This CDR3 is 13 amino acids long. The germline V gene encodes CDR1 DFQATT and CDR2 SNEGSKA (reference sequence). CDR3: CSASSSGASVLTF. CDR3 DNA sequence: TGCAGTGCTTCCTCATCTGGGGCCAGCGTCCTGACTTTC.

V is TRBV7-8 and J is TRBJ2-3; D perhaps matches TRBD2 (5 bases). Germline values: CDR1 SGHVS, CDR2 FQNEAQ. Deletions cut 7 bases from V and 1 base from J, with 15 bases between. The length of the CDR3 is 15 residues. This CDR3 is CASNRWESRTDTQYF. The CDR3 nucleotides read TGTGCCAGCAACCGGTGGGAGTCGCGCACAGATACGCAGTATTTT.

This chain joins TRBV7-8 and TRBJ2-2; maybe TRBD2 (6 bases). Germline V gene data show CDR1 as SGHVS and CDR2 as FQNEAQ. Trimming took off 5 bases at V and 1 base at J, with 17 bases between the two ends. CDR3 length equals 17 residues. This CDR3 is CASSRTTPTLNTGELFF. CDR3 nucleotides: TGTGCCAGCAGCCGGACTACTCCCACGTTGAACACCGGGGAGCTGTTTTTT.

This chain uses TRBV7-8 with TRBJ2-3; maybe TRBD2 (5 bases). Trimming removed 8 bases at V and 4 bases at J, with 16 bases between. CDR1 is SGHVS, CDR2 FQNEAQ, per germline. This CDR3 contains 14 residues. The DNA of the CDR3 is TGTGCCAGCGGATCCACTAGAGCCCCAGATACGCAGTATTTT. Translation: CASGSTRAPDTQYF.

The sample holds a few counts of this clonotype. The chain is built from TRBV12-3 or TRBV12-4 and TRBJ2-5; D gene unclear. The CDR3 covers 11 residues. V was pared by 3 bases and J by 5 bases, with 4 bases between. CDR3 in DNA: TGTGCCAGCAGTTTGAGGGAGACCCAGTACTTC. Translated: CASSLRETQYF.

A few counts support this clonotype. The V gene is TRBV19, the J gene TRBJ1-5; the match to TRBD1 covers 10 bases. V lost 6 bases, J lost 6 bases, and 8 bases stayed unmatched. The CDR3 loop spans 15 amino acids. The germline V gene encodes CDR1 LNHDA and CDR2 SQIVND (reference sequence). The CDR3 loop reads CASSKGQGRLQPQHF. CDR3 DNA sequence: TGTGCCAGTAGCAAGGGACAGGGGAGGCTTCAGCCCCAGCATTTT.

This chain links TRBV12-3 or TRBV12-4 with TRBJ1-5; no reliable D call. CDR3 length: 16 residues. V lost 5 bases and J lost 2, with 16 bases in between. CDR3 nucleotide sequence: TGTGCCAGCAGTGCCCTCCGGTGGAGAGGCAATCAGCCCCAGCATTTT. It is translated as CASSALRWRGNQPQHF.

The chain is built from TRBV15 and TRBJ2-7; weak D call: TRBD2 (5 bases). The germline V gene has CDR1 LNHNV and CDR2 YYDKDF (reference sequence). V was trimmed by 3 bases and J by 1 base, leaving 10 bases between them. The CDR3 loop spans 14 amino acids. DNA of the CDR3: TGTGCCACCAGCAGGGGCGGGCAATCCTACGAGCAGTACTTC. It specifies CATSRGGQSYEQYF.

This clonotype was seen only a few times. The V call is TRBV7-2, the J call TRBJ1-3, with 11 bases identical to TRBD1. CDR1 and CDR2 from the germline V gene are SGHTA and FQGNSA. With V trimmed by 3 bases and J by 3 bases, 4 bases remained unmatched. The CDR3 is 16 residues long. The CDR3 loop is CASSLGTGGNGNTIYF. CDR3 nucleotide sequence: TGTGCCAGCAGCTTGGGGACAGGGGGAAATGGAAACACCATATATTTT.

This sequence joins TRBV4-3 and TRBJ1-6; D not resolved. The CDR3 has 16 amino acids. Germline lookup yields CDR1 LGHNA and CDR2 YSLEER. V dropped 0 bases and J dropped 2 bases, with 8 bases sitting between them. The CDR3 DNA reads TGCGCCAGCAGCCAAGATGCGGTGACCTATAATTCACCCCTCCACTTT. It translates to CASSQDAVTYNSPLHF.

This sequence joins TRBV12-3 or TRBV12-4 and TRBJ1-4, with D possibly TRBD1 on 6 matching bases. The V and J ends lost 2 bases and 5 bases respectively, with 12 bases between them. The CDR3 consists of 15 residues. In nucleotides, the CDR3 is TGTGCCAGCAGTTTACTAACAGGGCGGAATGAAAAACTGTTTTTT. Protein product: CASSLLTGRNEKLFF.